The rows below give T cell receptor beta chains drawn from one sample of a study of T cell responses to AZD1222 COVID-19 vaccine. Method: immunoSEQ multiplex PCR; TCRdb's copy keeps in-frame clones and lacks some. Here the sample spans tens of thousands of clones, 92% being singletons. This material consisted of peripheral blood, taken on day 0 of AZD1222 vaccination. The receptors derive from an adult in good health. The CDR3 runs from the conserved cysteine through the conserved F or W. The D gene is left open where the match is weak. Size tells how often a clone was seen (once, few, many) or the class of an expanded clone, and some rows leave it out.

TRBV5-1	TRBJ2-2	15	NA	NA	CASSPAPVTTGELFF	TGCGCCAGCAGCCCCGCCCCAGTTACCACCGGGGAGCTGTTTTTT
TRBV29-1	TRBJ2-5	14	NA	NA	CSVEGTGAQETQYF	TGCAGCGTCGAAGGGACCGGGGCTCAAGAGACCCAGTACTTC
TRBV19	TRBJ1-1	13	NA	NA	CASSWGRPTEAFF	TGTGCCAGTAGTTGGGGCAGGCCAACTGAAGCTTTCTTT
TRBV4-2	TRBJ2-3	19	NA	NA	CASSQPKGLAGVETDTQYF	TGTGCCAGCAGCCAGCCTAAAGGGCTGGCAGGGGTCGAGACAGATACGCAGTATTTT
TRBV4-3	TRBJ1-2	13	NA	TRBD1	CASSSDRYYGYTF	TGCGCCAGCAGCTCGGACAGGTATTATGGCTACACCTTC
TRBV7-9	TRBJ1-2	15	NA	NA	CASSLTGLGNYGYTF	TGTGCCAGCAGCTTAACAGGGTTGGGTAACTATGGCTACACCTTC
TRBV19	TRBJ2-3	16	NA	TRBD2	CASSISAGGGPDTQYF	TGTGCCAGTAGTATTTCTGCGGGGGGGGGACCAGATACGCAGTATTTT
TRBV7-9	TRBJ1-1	14	NA	NA	CASSLAGRATEAFF	TGTGCCAGCAGCTTAGCGGGCAGGGCTACTGAAGCTTTCTTT
TRBV5-1	TRBJ1-2	17	NA	TRBD1	CASSPRPGQGARDGYTF	TGCGCCAGCAGCCCCAGACCGGGACAGGGGGCGCGTGATGGCTACACCTTC
TRBV7-3	TRBJ2-7	15	once	NA	CASSLYTGSSYEQYF	TGTGCCAGCAGCTTATACACAGGGAGCTCCTACGAGCAGTACTTC
TRBV24-1	TRBJ1-6	15	NA	NA	CATWGKSSYNSPLHF	TGTGCCACCTGGGGCAAGAGCTCCTATAATTCACCCCTCCACTTT
TRBV5-4	TRBJ2-7	15	NA	TRBD1	CASSFQQGAGYEQYF	TGTGCCAGCAGCTTCCAACAGGGGGCTGGGTACGAGCAGTACTTC
TRBV29-1	TRBJ2-1	17	NA	TRBD2	CSVEGLGTSGRRGEQFF	TGCAGCGTTGAAGGTCTTGGGACTAGCGGGAGAAGGGGTGAGCAGTTCTTC
TRBV5-6	TRBJ1-1	15	once	TRBD1	CASSLVDRRNTEAFF	TGTGCCAGCAGCTTAGTGGACAGGAGGAACACTGAAGCTTTCTTT
TRBV28	TRBJ2-3	14	NA	NA	CASSSLGGVRTQYF	TGTGCCAGCAGTTCGCTCGGCGGGGTTCGTACGCAGTATTTT
TRBV4-1	TRBJ1-2	14	NA	NA	CASSQEHLNDGYTF	TGCGCCAGCAGCCAAGAACACCTCAACGATGGCTACACCTTC
TRBV7-2	TRBJ2-7	18	NA	NA	CASSSTGAGTQISYEQYF	TGTGCCAGCAGCTCGACAGGAGCCGGGACTCAAATCTCCTACGAGCAGTACTTC
TRBV28	TRBJ1-5	16	NA	NA	CASTSIRRNSNQPQHF	TGTGCCAGCACCTCAATCCGGCGGAATAGCAATCAGCCCCAGCATTTT
TRBV30	TRBJ2-7	12	NA	NA	CAFGLSPGEQYF	TGTGCTTTTGGACTCAGCCCCGGGGAGCAGTACTTC
TRBV5-1	TRBJ1-5	15	NA	NA	CASSLFGGSDQPQHF	TGCGCCAGCAGCTTGTTCGGGGGATCGGATCAGCCCCAGCATTTT
TRBV4-2	TRBJ2-7	15	NA	TRBD2	CASSQPAGEEYEQYF	TGTGCCAGCAGCCAACCAGCGGGAGAAGAATACGAGCAGTACTTC
TRBV6-2/TRBV6-3	TRBJ2-7	14	few	NA	CASSYAGASYEQYF	TGTGCCAGCAGTTACGCTGGGGCTTCCTACGAGCAGTACTTC
TRBV3-1/TRBV3-2	TRBJ2-3	15	NA	NA	CASSQMAASTDTQYF	TGTGCCAGCAGCCAAATGGCGGCGAGCACAGATACGCAGTATTTT
TRBV29-1	TRBJ1-4	13	NA	NA	CSVARGANEKLFF	TGCAGCGTTGCAAGGGGTGCTAATGAAAAACTGTTTTTT
TRBV30	TRBJ2-5	14	NA	NA	CAWSVTGAGETQYF	TGTGCCTGGAGTGTAACCGGGGCAGGAGAGACCCAGTACTTC
TRBV7-2	TRBJ2-7	13	NA	TRBD2	CASSLGGLAATYF	TGTGCCAGCAGCTTAGGGGGACTAGCGGCCACCTACTTC
TRBV11-3	TRBJ2-1	16	NA	TRBD2	CASSLGGLAVYNEQFF	TGTGCCAGCAGCTTAGGGGGACTAGCGGTCTACAATGAGCAGTTCTTC